A single sample is the source of the 10 T cell receptor beta chains below, sequenced in a study of tumor-infiltrating lymphocytes in primary liver carcinoma (dated by TCRdb to the late 2010s). TRIzol reagent was used to extract blood RNA from unsorted whole blood, while the DNeasy Blood & Tissue kit provided the germline DNA. TCRdb records Illumina HiSeq 2500 as the sequencer. Starting from about 550 ng total RNA, TCRbeta-specific cDNA was produced by reverse transcription with a constant-region primer and ProtoScript II reverse transcriptase. Construction of the TCRbeta libraries relied on three nested rounds of multiplex PCR, following a slightly modified ARM-PCR procedure. Each of the first two PCR rounds ran for around 10 cycles using multiplex TRBV1-TRBV30 forward primers together with a Cbeta reverse primer. TCRdb ran its own pipeline on the public reads, namely fastp trimming at Q25 and MiXCR clone calling, and kept in-frame beta chains. Merged by CDR3 protein, the rows form single entries marked with the most common genes and DNA. Across this sample there are roughly 330,000 distinct CDR3 sequences, with approximately 64% seen only once. About 6% of the sample is held by the ten biggest clonotypes.

The sample was peripheral blood. The source of these receptors is a man aged 35-49 years with primary liver carcinoma and hepatitis B virus infection.

Points on this clonotype: Here the CDR3 omits its conserved ending phenylalanine or tryptophan, so a read error is the likely source. This chain uses TRBV11-2 with TRBJ2-2; no clear D. CDR3 length equals 14 residues. Germline loops: CDR1 SGHAT, CDR2 FQNNGV. CDR3 bases: TGTGCCAACAGCTTAGTGTTCGGCACCGGGGAGCTGTTTTAT. This translates into CANSLVFGTGELFY.

In the case of this clonotype: The junction does not match germline at one end; this may be a read error. This chain connects TRBV11-2 to TRBJ2-3, with D perhaps matching TRBD2 (7 bases). The CDR3 consists of 18 residues. CDR1 and CDR2 from the germline V gene are SGHAT and FQNNGV. This chain's CDR3 is CVSSPFKYRDYREDTQYF. In DNA, the CDR3 is TGTGTCAGCAGCCCATTCAAGTACAGGGACTACCGGGAAGATACGCAGTATTTT.

As to this clonotype: A read error may account for a junction end that differs from germline. V gene TRBV11-2 combines with J gene TRBJ1-4; D is undetermined. Looked up from germline, CDR1 is SGHAT and CDR2 is FQNNGV. The CDR3 has 13 residues. CDR3 bases: TGCGCCAGCAGACCCCAAACTAATGAAAAACTGTTTTTT. It encodes CASRPQTNEKLFF.

On this clonotype: At one boundary the junction diverges from the germline segment, which might be a read error. This chain connects TRBV11-3 to TRBJ2-2, with D perhaps TRBD1 or TRBD2 (5 bases each). The germline CDR1 and CDR2 sequences are SGHNT and YENEEA. The CDR3 sequence is 19 residues long. Written as DNA, the CDR3 is TGTGCCAGCAGCCTGACCGACCGCATTAGCTGGGGGAACATCGGGGAGCTGTTTTTT. Its protein is CASSLTDRISWGNIGELFF. Based on the CDR3 plus reference TRBV11-3 and TRBJ2-2, the full variable domain is EAGVVQSPRYKIIEKKQPVAFWCNPISGHNTLYWYLQNLGQGPELLIRYENEEAVDDSQLPKDRFSAERLKGVDSTLKIQPAELGDSAVYLCASSLTDRISWGNIGELFFGEGSRLTVL.

V usage is TRBV6-5 and J usage is TRBJ1-5, with D possibly TRBD1 on 5 matching bases. The CDR3 consists of 17 residues. Trimming shortened V by 5 bases and J by 2 bases, and 19 bases separated the two germline ends. Germline CDR1 MNHEY, CDR2 SVGAGI. CDR3 residues: CASSPRGVGLRNQPQHF. CDR3 nucleotide sequence: TGTGCCAGCAGTCCTAGGGGCGTAGGGCTCCGCAATCAGCCCCAGCATTTT.

The chain links TRBV5-1 to TRBJ2-1, with unresolved D. Germline lookup yields CDR1 SGHRS and CDR2 YFSETQ. The germline V and J ends were trimmed by 1 base and 5 bases, with 7 bases remaining between them. This CDR3 comprises 13 residues. The CDR3 region is CASSLRRNNEQFF. Written as DNA, the CDR3 is TGCGCCAGCAGCTTGCGAAGAAACAATGAGCAGTTCTTC.

Regarding this clonotype: At one end, the junction sequence differs from germline, possibly due to a read error. V is TRBV5-4 and J is TRBJ2-7; 12 bases align to TRBD2. The CDR3 consists of 18 residues. CDR1 and CDR2 (germline): SGHNT, YYREEE (reference sequence). In DNA, the CDR3 is TGTACCAGCAGCAAGACTAGCGGGGGTAATGTCCCTGTCTACGAGCTGTACTTC. It encodes CTSSKTSGGNVPVYELYF. Filled out from reference TRBV5-4 and TRBJ2-7, the complete variable domain reads ETGVTQSPTHLIKTRGQQVTLRCSSQSGHNTVSWYQQALGQGPQFIFQYYREEENGRGNFPPRFSGLQFPNYSSELNVNALELDDSALYLCTSSKTSGGNVPVYELYFGPGTRLTVT.

Comment on this clonotype: A much bigger clone sits one base away, suggesting this may be a read error. The chain couples TRBV6-5 to TRBJ1-3; D is ambiguous. CDR1 and CDR2 from the germline V gene are MNHEY and SVGAGI. CDR3 length equals 15 residues. The CDR3 protein is CASRSDRSSGNIIYF. The CDR3 nucleotides are TGTGCCAGTCGATCGGACCGAAGCTCTGGAAACATCATATATTTT.

In the case of this clonotype: The conserved phenylalanine or tryptophan is not found at the CDR3 terminus, so this likely reflects a read error. The chain couples TRBV11-2 to TRBJ1-6, with D possibly being TRBD1 (6 bases). The CDR3 consists of 16 residues. The germline V gene encodes CDR1 SGHAT and CDR2 FQNNGV. In DNA form, the CDR3 reads TGTACCAGCAGCCCCATCCCCCAGGGGTTTGGTTCACCCCTCCACCTT. This codes for CTSSPIPQGFGSPLHL.

This clonotype was observed at least ten times. The chain employs TRBV5-4 and TRBJ1-2; D unclear. CDR3 length: 16 residues. The germline CDR1 and CDR2 sequences are SGHNT and YYREEE (reference sequence). Trimming took 1 base from V and 4 from J, leaving 17 bases between them. The CDR3 sequence: CASSLRRGTDGYGYTF. CDR3 bases: TGTGCCAGCAGCTTGAGAAGAGGAACAGATGGCTATGGCTACACCTTC.